This T cell receptor beta chain comes out of a study of technical replicates of blood from several donors. CDR1 and CDR2 (germline): LNHDA, SQIVND (reference sequence). The CDR3 totals 15 residues. Trimming at V came to 6 bases and at J to 7 bases, leaving 13 bases not matched to a gene. Repertoires were generated with immunoSEQ multiplex PCR, while TCRdb's copy carries only in-frame clones and drops some. The sample includes 60,000 to 65,000 clones, 92% of them seen just once. The chain employs TRBV19 and TRBJ2-7; 9 nucleotides align to TRBD2. The source of this sequence is a human donor in good health. Some clones in this sample may be carry-over from other donors' samples. The material sequenced was PBMCs. The CDR3 DNA reads as TGTGCCAGTAGACCCAGTTGGCGGGAGGGCCGAGAGCAGTACTTC. Translation: CASRPSWREGREQYF.